This TCR beta chain was identified in a study of blood T cell repertoires in COVID-19. The data were produced by immunoSEQ multiplex PCR, yet TCRdb's version contains in-frame clones alone and is incomplete. The profile shows roughly 500,000 clones, approximately 86% of them singletons. Participants, about 18 to 95 years old, spanned around 26 US areas. The CDR3 totals 13 residues. Trimming removed 0 bases from V and 4 bases from J, with 6 bases in between. Germline-derived CDR1 and CDR2 are SGHTA and FQGNSA. Sequenced: PBMCs or T cells enriched from blood (not recorded which). V gene TRBV7-2 combines with J gene TRBJ1-2; weak D call: TRBD1 (5 bases). The TCR was taken from a woman aged 55 to 70 who had recovered from COVID-19. CDR3 sequence: CASSLADSYGYTF. The CDR3 DNA reads as TGTGCCAGCAGCTTAGCAGACAGCTATGGCTACACCTTC. Based on the CDR3 plus reference TRBV7-2 and TRBJ1-2, the full variable domain is GAGVSQSPSNKVTEKGKDVELRCDPISGHTALYWYRQSLGQGLEFLIYFQGNSAPDKSGLPSDRFSAERTGGSVSTLTIQRTQQEDSAVYLCASSLADSYGYTFGSGTRLTVV.